Presented here are 20 T cell receptor beta chains from one specimen sequenced in a study of T cell responses to AZD1222 COVID-19 vaccine. Using immunoSEQ multiplex PCR, the repertoire was profiled, and TCRdb retains in-frame clones only, with some absent. The sample has under 200,000 clones, approximately 95% seen once. Sequencing was performed on peripheral blood, taken on day 0 of AZD1222 vaccination. The source of these receptors is an adult in good health.

This sequence joins TRBV11-2 and TRBJ2-7, with D unresolved. Germline V gene lookup returns CDR1 SGHAT and CDR2 FQNNGV. The CDR3 sequence is 13 residues long. V was shortened by 4 bases and J by 7 bases, with 14 bases between the two germline ends. The CDR3 spells CASSSDSFGEQYF. The CDR3, as DNA: TGTGCCAGCAGCTCCGACTCCTTTGGGGAGCAGTACTTC.

The chain links TRBV6-5 to TRBJ2-3; the match to TRBD2 covers 9 bases. The CDR3 has 15 amino acids. Losses at the gene ends were 0 bases for V and 6 bases for J; bases not matched to a gene: 4. From germline, CDR1 is MNHEY and CDR2 SVGAGI. The CDR3 protein is CASSYSTLAGDTQYF. The CDR3 nucleotides read TGTGCCAGCAGTTACTCGACCCTAGCGGGGGATACGCAGTATTTT.

J is TRBJ1-1 and V is TRBV7-2; D unresolved. The CDR3 runs to 14 residues. The germline V gene has CDR1 SGHTA and CDR2 FQGNSA. V was trimmed by 2 bases and J by 2 bases, leaving 9 bases between them. This CDR3 reads CASSLLLLNTEAFF. CDR3 coding DNA: TGTGCCAGCAGCTTACTCCTGCTCAACACTGAAGCTTTCTTT.

The V call is TRBV25-1, the J call TRBJ1-5; D is undetermined. CDR1 and CDR2 (germline): MGHDK, SYGVNS. The V and J ends lost 4 bases and 11 bases respectively, with 15 bases between them. The CDR3 has 13 amino acids. The CDR3 region has the DNA TGTGCCAGCAGTGCATCCGGCGGAATGACCCAGCATTTT. Protein: CASSASGGMTQHF.

The DNA of the CDR3 is TGCAGCGTCGGGACAGGGGGTATCACTGAAGCTTTCTTT. Amino acids: CSVGTGGITEAFF. The chain employs TRBV29-1 and TRBJ1-1; 11 bases line up with TRBD1. Germline-derived CDR1 and CDR2 are SQVTM and ANQGSEA. CDR3 size: 13 residues. Germline trimming cut 6 bases from V and 4 bases from J; bases unmatched to any gene: 4.

The rearrangement uses TRBV7-9 and TRBJ1-1; D not resolved. Germline loops: CDR1 SEHNR, CDR2 FQNEAQ (reference sequence). CDR3 size: 17 residues. V was cut by 5 bases and J by 0 bases, with 19 bases left in between. CDR3 sequence: CASSPVAGLLMNTEAFF. CDR3 nucleotide sequence: TGTGCCAGCAGCCCGGTTGCGGGCCTACTCATGAACACTGAAGCTTTCTTT.

This clone is a singleton in its sample. The V call is TRBV4-2, the J call TRBJ1-2; no definite D call. The CDR3 has 14 amino acids. Germline V gene data show CDR1 as LGHNA and CDR2 as YNFKEQ. V was trimmed by 4 bases and J by 6 bases, leaving 15 bases between them. The CDR3 coding sequence is TGTGCCAGCAGCCCCCGCCCGGGAAAAGATGGCTACACCTTC. It encodes CASSPRPGKDGYTF.

The CDR3 nucleotides are TGTGCCAGCAGCCAAGCCCTCAATCAGGGGAACACTGAAGCTTTCTTT. Its protein product is CASSQALNQGNTEAFF. The gene calls are TRBV3-1 (or the pseudogene TRBV3-2) and TRBJ1-1; the D gene is possibly TRBD1 (5 bases). Trimming left V 1 base short and J 1 base short, with 13 bases between. Germline V gene lookup returns CDR1 LGHDT and CDR2 YNNKEL (reference sequence). The CDR3 loop spans 16 amino acids.

The chain employs TRBV29-1 and TRBJ1-2; no reliable D call. The CDR3 length is 14 residues. Trimming left V 4 bases short and J 7 bases short, with 19 bases between. Germline loops: CDR1 SQVTM, CDR2 ANQGSEA. The CDR3 region is CSVGVTGRSSGYTF. In nucleotides, the CDR3 is TGCAGCGTTGGGGTGACGGGGAGAAGTAGTGGCTACACCTTC.

This chain links TRBV7-9 with TRBJ1-2; tentatively, D is TRBD1 (6 bases). CDR3 length: 16 residues. Trimming removed 5 bases from V and 4 bases from J, with 20 bases in between. CDR1 SEHNR and CDR2 FQNEAQ come from the germline V gene (reference sequence). CDR3 sequence (DNA): TGTGCCAGCAGCGGAGAGTTGGCAGGGGTTGTCTATGGCTACACCTTC. This sequence encodes CASSGELAGVVYGYTF.

This chain connects TRBV27 to TRBJ1-4; no firm D call. Germline V gene lookup returns CDR1 MNHEY and CDR2 SMNVEV (reference sequence). The CDR3 runs to 13 residues. Trimming removed 7 bases at V and 11 bases at J, with 17 bases between. CDR3: CASTLGLNHKLFF. As DNA, the CDR3 is TGTGCCAGCACTCTTGGCCTGAACCATAAACTGTTTTTT.

The gene calls are TRBV27 and TRBJ2-5; TRBD2 agrees at 7 bases. CDR1 is MNHEY and CDR2 is SMNVEV in the germline V gene (reference sequence). V lost 0 bases and J lost 5; bases outside the gene matches: 12. CDR3 length equals 17 residues. Here the CDR3 DNA reads TGTGCCAGCAGTTTATCCCCTAGCGGAAATAAGAGGGAGACCCAGTACTTC. This codes for CASSLSPSGNKRETQYF.

This chain uses TRBV5-1 with TRBJ2-2; TRBD2 agrees at 8 bases. The CDR3 extends over 16 amino acids. Germline V gene sequence: CDR1 SGHRS, CDR2 YFSETQ. Trimming at V came to 0 bases and at J to 6 bases, leaving 7 bases not matched to a gene. The CDR3 spells CASSLVAGGGSGELFF. CDR3 coding DNA: TGCGCCAGCAGCTTGGTTGCGGGGGGCGGTTCCGGGGAGCTGTTTTTT.

CDR3 region: CASSKRRAGAKNIQYF. CDR3 coding DNA: TGTGCCAGCAGCAAGAGAAGGGCGGGGGCCAAAAACATTCAGTACTTC. The gene calls are TRBV5-6 and TRBJ2-4, with D possibly matching TRBD2 (6 bases). The V gene lost 4 bases and the J gene lost 1 base, with 15 bases spanning the gap. From germline, CDR1 is SGHDT and CDR2 YYEEEE. The CDR3 has 16 residues.

This sequence joins TRBV11-3 and TRBJ2-1, with TRBD2 matching 7 bases. The CDR3 is 15 amino acids. V was pared by 5 bases and J by 4 bases, with 8 bases of the junction left unmatched. Germline assignment: CDR1 SGHNT and CDR2 YENEEA. In nucleotides, the CDR3 is TGTGCCAGCAGCGGCGGGCTAGCGGAATACAATGAGCAGTTCTTC. It specifies CASSGGLAEYNEQFF.

The chain uses TRBV6-4 and TRBJ1-1; D not resolved. V gave up 8 bases and J gave up 4 bases, with 26 bases separating them. This CDR3 has 17 residues. Per the germline V gene, CDR1 is MRHNA and CDR2 is SNTAGT. The CDR3 DNA is TGTGCCAGCCCTTTGCCCAACAAGGGAGGACCTAGCACTGAAGCTTTCTTT. Translated: CASPLPNKGGPSTEAFF.

The V gene is TRBV5-1, the J gene TRBJ2-7; the D is unclear. The CDR3 length is 16 residues. Deletions cut 6 bases from V and 5 bases from J, with 24 bases between. Looked up from germline, CDR1 is SGHRS and CDR2 is YFSETQ. CDR3 loop: CASTLSQTPDGHEQYF. CDR3 bases: TGCGCCAGCACCCTCTCCCAGACTCCCGACGGCCACGAGCAGTACTTC. The entire variable domain, with the rest obtained from reference TRBV5-1 and TRBJ2-7, is as follows: KAGVTQTPRYLIKTRGQQVTLSCSPISGHRSVSWYQQTPGQGLQFLFEYFSETQRNKGNFPGRFSGRQFSNSRSEMNVSTLELGDSALYLCASTLSQTPDGHEQYFGPGTRLTVT.

The chain uses TRBV9 and TRBJ2-1; 13 bases fit TRBD2. Germline CDR1 SGDLS, CDR2 YYNGEE. There are 15 residues in the CDR3. J gave up 6 bases and V 2 bases, and 2 bases lay outside the gene matches. The CDR3 DNA follows: TGTGCCAGCAGCGTCGGGACTAGCGGGGTCAATGAGCAGTTCTTC. It encodes CASSVGTSGVNEQFF.

This sequence joins TRBV6-5 and TRBJ1-6; 8 nucleotides match TRBD1. Per the germline V gene, CDR1 is MNHEY and CDR2 is SVGAGI. J lost 13 bases, V lost 6 bases, and 14 bases had no gene match. The CDR3 contains 15 residues. In DNA form, the CDR3 reads TGTGCCAGCAGAGACACCGGGACAGGCCTTGTCCCCCTCCACTTT. Its protein product is CASRDTGTGLVPLHF.

This chain links TRBV7-9 with TRBJ2-7; TRBD2 agrees at 8 bases. The V segment lost 10 bases and the J segment 6 bases; nucleotides outside the gene matches: 8. This CDR3 spans 12 amino acids. CDR1 and CDR2 from the germline V gene are SEHNR and FQNEAQ (reference sequence). The CDR3 DNA reads as TGTGCCACTAATTCGGCGGGGGGCGAGCAGTACTTC. This encodes CATNSAGGEQYF.